This T cell receptor beta chain emerged from a study of control samples from healthy donors and cancer patients. Per germline, CDR1 SGHTA and CDR2 FQGNSA. Trimming cost V 3 bases and J 0 bases, with 7 bases left between them. The CDR3 contains 14 residues. Assay: immunoSEQ multiplex PCR; the TCRdb copy retains only in-frame clones and omits some. The repertoire includes about 130,000 clones, just under 95% of them detected once, and less than 7% sits in the top ten. The V and J genes are TRBV7-2 and TRBJ2-3; possible D gene TRBD1, 6 bases. Sequencing used blood. This TCR was recovered from a man between 18 and 29 years old in good health. CDR3 residues: CASSLQGSTDTQYF. The DNA of the CDR3 is TGTGCCAGCAGCTTGCAGGGGAGCACAGATACGCAGTATTTT. Complete variable domain (other parts from reference TRBV7-2 and TRBJ2-3): GAGVSQSPSNKVTEKGKDVELRCDPISGHTALYWYRQSLGQGLEFLIYFQGNSAPDKSGLPSDRFSAERTGGSVSTLTIQRTQQEDSAVYLCASSLQGSTDTQYFGPGTRLTVL.